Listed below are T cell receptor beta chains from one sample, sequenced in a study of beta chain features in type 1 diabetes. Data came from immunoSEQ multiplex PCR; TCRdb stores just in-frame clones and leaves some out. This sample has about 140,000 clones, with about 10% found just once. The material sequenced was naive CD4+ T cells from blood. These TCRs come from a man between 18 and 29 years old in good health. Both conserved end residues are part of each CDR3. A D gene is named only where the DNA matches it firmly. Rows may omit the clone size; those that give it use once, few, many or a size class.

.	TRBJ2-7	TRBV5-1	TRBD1	CASSTGTGTTTYEQYF	TGCGCCAGCAGCACCGGGACAGGGACAACCACCTACGAGCAGTACTTC
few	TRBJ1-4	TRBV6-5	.	CASTTRSWEKLFF	TGTGCCAGCACCACAAGGAGCTGGGAAAAACTGTTTTTT
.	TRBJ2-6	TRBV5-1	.	CASSPRSSGANVLTF	TGCGCCAGCAGCCCCAGAAGCTCTGGGGCCAACGTCCTGACTTTC
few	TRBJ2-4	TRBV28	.	CASSLSRGLAKNIQYF	TGTGCCAGCAGTTTAAGTAGGGGACTAGCCAAAAACATTCAGTACTTC
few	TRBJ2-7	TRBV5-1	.	CASSSQGYHEQYF	TGCGCCAGCAGCTCCCAGGGTTACCACGAGCAGTACTTC
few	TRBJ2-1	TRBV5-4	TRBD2	CASSLGGGSAAYNEQFF	TGTGCCAGCAGCTTGGGCGGGGGTAGCGCCGCCTACAATGAGCAGTTCTTC
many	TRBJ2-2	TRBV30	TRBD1	CAWSAGQGAGELFF	TGTGCCTGGAGTGCCGGACAGGGGGCCGGGGAGCTGTTTTTT
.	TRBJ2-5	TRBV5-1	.	CASSLADFQETQYF	TGCGCCAGCAGCTTGGCCGACTTCCAAGAGACCCAGTACTTC
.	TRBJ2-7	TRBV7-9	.	CASSLLGGEYEQYF	TGTGCCAGCAGCCTACTCGGCGGGGAATACGAGCAGTACTTC
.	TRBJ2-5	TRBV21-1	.	CASSQNGRVMVEETQYF	TGTGCCAGCAGCCAAAACGGGAGGGTAATGGTTGAAGAGACCCAGTACTTC
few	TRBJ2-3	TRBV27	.	CASSLGMDTQYF	TGTGCCAGCAGTTTGGGCATGGATACGCAGTATTTT
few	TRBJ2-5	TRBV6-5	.	CASRLDRFQETQYF	TGTGCCAGCAGACTGGACAGATTCCAAGAGACCCAGTACTTC
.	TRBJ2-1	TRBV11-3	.	CASSFGGTSYNEQFF	TGTGCCAGCAGCTTTGGGGGGACCTCCTACAATGAGCAGTTCTTC
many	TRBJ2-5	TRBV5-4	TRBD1	CASSRGTGEETQYF	TGTGCCAGCAGCCGAGGGACAGGGGAGGAGACCCAGTACTTC
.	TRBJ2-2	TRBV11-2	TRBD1	CASSRQGTGELFF	TGTGCCAGCAGCAGACAGGGGACCGGGGAGCTGTTTTTT
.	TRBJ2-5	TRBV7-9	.	CASSLGGGGETQYF	TGTGCCAGCAGCTTAGGAGGGGGGGGAGAGACCCAGTACTTC
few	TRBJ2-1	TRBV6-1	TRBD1	CASSEGDRLIFSSYNEQFF	TGTGCCAGCAGTGAAGGGGACAGGCTGATCTTTAGCTCCTACAATGAGCAGTTCTTC